Sequencing of this T cell receptor (beta chain) was carried out in a study of shared clonotypes between healthy human individuals. Sorted subsets were amplified in replicate PCRs using around 220 ng DNA, 30,000 to 35,000 T cell genomes. The table came from immunoSEQ multiplex PCR; TCRdb's copy has only in-frame clones and leaves some out. The table lists about 980,000 clones, approximately 76% of them singletons. General study findings and limits: Larger estimated richness was generally seen in naive subsets than in memory subsets. There were few donors, and this limited the genetic and exposure-history diversity represented.

Worth noting for this clone: The target antigen is unknown.

Germline CDR1 reads SGHRS; CDR2 reads YFSETQ. The CDR3 runs 15 residues. V lost 5 bases to trimming and J lost 1 base, with 15 bases between them. The material sequenced was memory CD4+ T cells sorted from blood. Subset given: CD45RA-negative fraction. This sequence originates from a man between 18 and 35 years old in good health. The chain joins TRBV5-1 to TRBJ1-1; D is unclear. The CDR3 sequence is CASRKTSGSNTEAFF. The CDR3 DNA reads as TGCGCCAGCAGAAAAACTTCGGGGTCGAACACTGAAGCTTTCTTT.